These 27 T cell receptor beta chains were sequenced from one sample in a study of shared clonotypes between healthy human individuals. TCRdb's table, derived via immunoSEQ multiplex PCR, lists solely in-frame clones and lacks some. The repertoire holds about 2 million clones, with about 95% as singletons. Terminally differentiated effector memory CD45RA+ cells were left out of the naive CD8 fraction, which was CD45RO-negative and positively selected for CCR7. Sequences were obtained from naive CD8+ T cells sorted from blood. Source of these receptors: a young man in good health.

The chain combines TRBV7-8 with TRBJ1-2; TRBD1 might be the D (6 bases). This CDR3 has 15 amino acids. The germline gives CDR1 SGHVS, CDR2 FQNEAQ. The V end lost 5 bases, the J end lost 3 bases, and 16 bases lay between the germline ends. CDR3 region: CASSNFTGTDYGYTF. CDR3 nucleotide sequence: TGTGCCAGCAGCAATTTCACAGGGACGGACTATGGCTACACCTTC.

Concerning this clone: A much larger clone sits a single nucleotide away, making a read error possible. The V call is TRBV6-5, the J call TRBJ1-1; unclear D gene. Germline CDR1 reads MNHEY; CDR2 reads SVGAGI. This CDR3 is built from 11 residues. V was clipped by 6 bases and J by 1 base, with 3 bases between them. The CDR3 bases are TGTGCCAGCAGGACGAACACTGAAGCTTTCTTT. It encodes CASRTNTEAFF.

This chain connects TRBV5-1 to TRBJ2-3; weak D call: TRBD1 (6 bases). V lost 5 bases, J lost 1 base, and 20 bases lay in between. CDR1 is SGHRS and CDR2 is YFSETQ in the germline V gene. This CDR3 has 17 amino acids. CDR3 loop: CASSGTGPFRGTDTQYF. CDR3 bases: TGCGCCAGCAGTGGAACAGGGCCCTTCCGCGGCACAGATACGCAGTATTTT. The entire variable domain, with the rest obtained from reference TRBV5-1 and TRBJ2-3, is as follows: KAGVTQTPRYLIKTRGQQVTLSCSPISGHRSVSWYQQTPGQGLQFLFEYFSETQRNKGNFPGRFSGRQFSNSRSEMNVSTLELGDSALYLCASSGTGPFRGTDTQYFGPGTRLTVL.

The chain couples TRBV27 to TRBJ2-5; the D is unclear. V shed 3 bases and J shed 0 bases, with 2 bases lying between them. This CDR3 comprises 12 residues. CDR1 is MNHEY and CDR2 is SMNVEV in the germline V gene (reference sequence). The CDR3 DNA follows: TGTGCCAGCAGTTTGGACCAAGAGACCCAGTACTTC. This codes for CASSLDQETQYF.

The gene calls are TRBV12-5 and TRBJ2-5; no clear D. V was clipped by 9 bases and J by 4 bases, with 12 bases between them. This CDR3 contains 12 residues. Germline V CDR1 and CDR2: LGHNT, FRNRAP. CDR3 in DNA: TGTGCTAGCACAACGTGGGGAGAGACCCAGTACTTC. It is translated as CASTTWGETQYF.

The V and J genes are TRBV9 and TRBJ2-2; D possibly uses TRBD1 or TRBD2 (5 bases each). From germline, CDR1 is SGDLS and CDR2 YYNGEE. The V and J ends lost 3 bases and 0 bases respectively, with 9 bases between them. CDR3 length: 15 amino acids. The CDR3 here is CASSEGRPNTGELFF. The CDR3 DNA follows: TGTGCCAGCAGCGAGGGACGCCCGAACACCGGGGAGCTGTTTTTT.

The CDR3 DNA follows: TGTGCCAGCAGTTACGGGCTCATCGCGACCGCCGGGGAGCTGTTTTTT. Amino acid sequence: CASSYGLIATAGELFF. This sequence joins TRBV6-6 and TRBJ2-2; D uncertain. This CDR3 is 16 amino acids long. Germline loops: CDR1 MNHNY, CDR2 SVGAGI (reference sequence). V shed 2 bases and J shed 6 bases, with 16 bases lying between them.

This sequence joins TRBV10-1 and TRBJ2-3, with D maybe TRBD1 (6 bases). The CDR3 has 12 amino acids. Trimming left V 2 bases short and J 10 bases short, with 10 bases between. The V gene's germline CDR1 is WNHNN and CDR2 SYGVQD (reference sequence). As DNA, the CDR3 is TGCGCCAGCAGTGAGGGGGGCGGACCGCAGTATTTT. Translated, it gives CASSEGGGPQYF.

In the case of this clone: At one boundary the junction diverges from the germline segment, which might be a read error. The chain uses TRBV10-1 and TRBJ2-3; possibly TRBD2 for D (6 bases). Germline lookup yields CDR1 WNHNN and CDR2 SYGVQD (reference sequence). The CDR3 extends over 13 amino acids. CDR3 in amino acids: CASSESFLEGPNF. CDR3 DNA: TGCGCCAGCAGTGAGTCATTTCTGGAGGGCCCGAATTTT.

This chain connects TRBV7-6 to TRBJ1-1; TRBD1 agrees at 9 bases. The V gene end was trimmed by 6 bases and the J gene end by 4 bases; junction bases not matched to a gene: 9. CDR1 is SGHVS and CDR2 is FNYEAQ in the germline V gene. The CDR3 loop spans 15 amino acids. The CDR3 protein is CASSYRQGESTEAFF. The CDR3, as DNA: TGTGCCAGCAGTTATCGACAGGGGGAAAGCACTGAAGCTTTCTTT.

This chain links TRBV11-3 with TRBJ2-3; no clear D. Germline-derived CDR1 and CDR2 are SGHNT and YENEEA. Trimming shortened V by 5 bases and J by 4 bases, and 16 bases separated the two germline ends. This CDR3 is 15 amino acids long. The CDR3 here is CASSRYGASADTQYF. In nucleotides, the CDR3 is TGTGCCAGCAGCCGGTATGGAGCCAGCGCAGATACGCAGTATTTT.

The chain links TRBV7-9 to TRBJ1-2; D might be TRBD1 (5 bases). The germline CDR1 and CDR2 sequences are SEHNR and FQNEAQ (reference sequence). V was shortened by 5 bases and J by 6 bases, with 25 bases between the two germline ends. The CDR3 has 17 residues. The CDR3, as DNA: TGTGCCAGCAGCCTAGTGGAGGGGCCAGGAAGACTTAATGGCTACACCTTC. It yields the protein CASSLVEGPGRLNGYTF.

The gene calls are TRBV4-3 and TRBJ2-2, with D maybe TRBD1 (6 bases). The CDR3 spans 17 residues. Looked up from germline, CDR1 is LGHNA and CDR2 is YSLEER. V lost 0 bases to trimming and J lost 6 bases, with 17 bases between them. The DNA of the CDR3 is TGCGCCAGCAGCCAAGATGGAGCAGGGGAAGGGGCCGGGGAGCTGTTTTTT. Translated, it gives CASSQDGAGEGAGELFF.

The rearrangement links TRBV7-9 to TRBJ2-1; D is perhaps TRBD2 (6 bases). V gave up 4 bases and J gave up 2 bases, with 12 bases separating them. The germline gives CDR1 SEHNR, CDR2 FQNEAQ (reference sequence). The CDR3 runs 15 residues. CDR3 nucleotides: TGTGCCAGCAGCTCGGGCGGGGCCCCCTACAATGAGCAGTTCTTC. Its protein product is CASSSGGAPYNEQFF.

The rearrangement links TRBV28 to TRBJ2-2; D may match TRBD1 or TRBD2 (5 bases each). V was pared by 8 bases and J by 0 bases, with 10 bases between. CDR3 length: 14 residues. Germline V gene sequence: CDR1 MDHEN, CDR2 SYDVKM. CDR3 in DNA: TGTGCCAGCGGGACGGCCACGAACACCGGGGAGCTGTTTTTT. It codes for CASGTATNTGELFF.

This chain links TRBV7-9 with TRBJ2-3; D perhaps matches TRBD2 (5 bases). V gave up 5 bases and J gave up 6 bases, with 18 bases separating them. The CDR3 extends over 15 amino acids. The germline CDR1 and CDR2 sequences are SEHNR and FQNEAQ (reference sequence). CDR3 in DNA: TGTGCCAGCAGCCCGGGGTCCCTTAATAGGGATACGCAGTATTTT. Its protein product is CASSPGSLNRDTQYF.

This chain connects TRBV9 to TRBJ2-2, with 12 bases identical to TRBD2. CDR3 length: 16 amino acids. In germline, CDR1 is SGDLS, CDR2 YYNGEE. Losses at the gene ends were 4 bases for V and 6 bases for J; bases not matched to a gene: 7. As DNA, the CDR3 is TGTGCCAGCAGCCCGCCGACTAGCGGGAGTTCCGGGGAGCTGTTTTTT. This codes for CASSPPTSGSSGELFF.

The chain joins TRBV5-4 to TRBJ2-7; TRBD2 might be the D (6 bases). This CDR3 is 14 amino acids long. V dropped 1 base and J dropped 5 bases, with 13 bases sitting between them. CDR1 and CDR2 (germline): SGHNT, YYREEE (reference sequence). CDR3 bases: TGTGCCAGCAGCTTGATCGGGAGCGTCGACGAGCAGTACTTC. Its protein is CASSLIGSVDEQYF.

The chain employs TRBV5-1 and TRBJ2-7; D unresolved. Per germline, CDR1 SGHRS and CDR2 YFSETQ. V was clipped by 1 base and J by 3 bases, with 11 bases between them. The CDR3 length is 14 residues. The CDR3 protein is CASSLFPEHYEQYF. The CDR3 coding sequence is TGCGCCAGCAGCTTGTTTCCGGAACACTACGAGCAGTACTTC.

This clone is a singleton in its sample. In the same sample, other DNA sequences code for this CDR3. DNA of the CDR3: TGTGCCAGTAGTGCCGGGACGGACACCTACGAGCAGTACTTC. Translated: CASSAGTDTYEQYF. The chain joins TRBV19 to TRBJ2-7; D possibly matches TRBD1 or TRBD2 (5 bases each). The V gene lost 5 bases and the J gene lost 2 bases, with 13 bases spanning the gap. CDR3 size: 14 residues. Germline-derived CDR1 and CDR2 are LNHDA and SQIVND (reference sequence). The full variable domain, rest sourced from reference TRBV19 and TRBJ2-7, is DGGITQSPKYLFRKEGQNVTLSCEQNLNHDAMYWYRQDPGQGLRLIYYSQIVNDFQKGDIAEGYSVSREKKESFPLTVTSAQKNPTAFYLCASSAGTDTYEQYFGPGTRLTVT.

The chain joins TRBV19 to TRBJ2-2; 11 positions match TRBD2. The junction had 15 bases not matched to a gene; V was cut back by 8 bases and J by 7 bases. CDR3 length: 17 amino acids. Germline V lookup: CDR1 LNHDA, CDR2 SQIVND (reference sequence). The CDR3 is CASSPPTSGVLFGELFF. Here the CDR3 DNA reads TGTGCCAGTTCTCCTCCGACTAGCGGGGTTTTATTCGGGGAGCTGTTTTTT.

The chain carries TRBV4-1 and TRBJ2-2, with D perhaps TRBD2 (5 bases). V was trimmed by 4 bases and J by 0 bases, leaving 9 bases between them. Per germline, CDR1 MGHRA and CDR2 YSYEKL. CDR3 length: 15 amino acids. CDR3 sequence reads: CASSLRAANTGELFF. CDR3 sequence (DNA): TGCGCCAGCAGCCTGCGGGCAGCGAACACCGGGGAGCTGTTTTTT.

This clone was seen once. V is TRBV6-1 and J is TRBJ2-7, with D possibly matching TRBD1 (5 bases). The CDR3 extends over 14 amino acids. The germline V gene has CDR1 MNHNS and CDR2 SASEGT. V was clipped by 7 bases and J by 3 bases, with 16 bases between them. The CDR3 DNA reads TGTGCCAGCAAAATCTGGACATCTGTCTACGAGCAGTACTTC. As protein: CASKIWTSVYEQYF.

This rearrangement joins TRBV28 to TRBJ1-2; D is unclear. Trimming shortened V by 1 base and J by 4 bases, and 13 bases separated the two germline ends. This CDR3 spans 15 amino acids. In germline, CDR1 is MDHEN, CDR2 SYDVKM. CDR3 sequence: CASSLLGISGYGYTF. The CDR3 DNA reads TGTGCCAGCAGTTTATTGGGGATCTCGGGCTATGGCTACACCTTC.

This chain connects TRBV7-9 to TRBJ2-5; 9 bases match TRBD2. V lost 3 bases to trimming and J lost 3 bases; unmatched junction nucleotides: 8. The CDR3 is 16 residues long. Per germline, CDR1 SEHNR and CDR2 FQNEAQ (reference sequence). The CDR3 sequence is CASSLPLRTSEETQYF. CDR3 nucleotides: TGTGCCAGCAGCTTGCCACTGCGGACTAGCGAAGAGACCCAGTACTTC. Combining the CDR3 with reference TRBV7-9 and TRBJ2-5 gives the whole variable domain DTGVSQNPRHKITKRGQNVTFRCDPISEHNRLYWYRQTLGQGPEFLTYFQNEAQLEKSRLLSDRFSAERPKGSFSTLEIQRTEQGDSAMYLCASSLPLRTSEETQYFGPGTRLLVL.

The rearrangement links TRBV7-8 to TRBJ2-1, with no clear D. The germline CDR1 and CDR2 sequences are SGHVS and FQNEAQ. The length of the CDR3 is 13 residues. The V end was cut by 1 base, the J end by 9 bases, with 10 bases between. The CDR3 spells CASSLGLETEQFF. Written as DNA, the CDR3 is TGTGCCAGCAGCTTAGGTCTAGAGACTGAGCAGTTCTTC. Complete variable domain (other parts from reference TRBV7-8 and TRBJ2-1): GAGVSQSPRYKVAKRGQDVALRCDPISGHVSLFWYQQALGQGPEFLTYFQNEAQLDKSGLPSDRFFAERPEGSVSTLKIQRTQQEDSAVYLCASSLGLETEQFFGPGTRLTVL.

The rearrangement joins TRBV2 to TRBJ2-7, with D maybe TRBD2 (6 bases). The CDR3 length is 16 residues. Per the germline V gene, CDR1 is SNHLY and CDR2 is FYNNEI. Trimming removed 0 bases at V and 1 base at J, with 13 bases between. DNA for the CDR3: TGTGCCAGCAGTGAAGCGCTTAGGCTAGCGTCCTACGAGCAGTACTTC. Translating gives CASSEALRLASYEQYF. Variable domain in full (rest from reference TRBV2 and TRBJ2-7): EPEVTQTPSHQVTQMGQEVILRCVPISNHLYFYWYRQILGQKVEFLVSFYNNEISEKSEIFDDQFSVERPDGSNFTLKIRSTKLEDSAMYFCASSEALRLASYEQYFGPGTRLTVT.